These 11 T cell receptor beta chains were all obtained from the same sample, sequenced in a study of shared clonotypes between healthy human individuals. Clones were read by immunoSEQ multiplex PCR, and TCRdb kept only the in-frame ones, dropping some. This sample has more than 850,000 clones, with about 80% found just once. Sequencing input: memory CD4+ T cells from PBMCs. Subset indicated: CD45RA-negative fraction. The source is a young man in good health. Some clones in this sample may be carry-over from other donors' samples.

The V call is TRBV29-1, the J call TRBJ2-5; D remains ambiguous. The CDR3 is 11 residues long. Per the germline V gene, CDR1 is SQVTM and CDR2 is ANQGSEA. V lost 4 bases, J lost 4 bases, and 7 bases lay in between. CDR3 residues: CSVVVRETQYF. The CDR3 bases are TGCAGCGTTGTCGTAAGAGAGACCCAGTACTTC.

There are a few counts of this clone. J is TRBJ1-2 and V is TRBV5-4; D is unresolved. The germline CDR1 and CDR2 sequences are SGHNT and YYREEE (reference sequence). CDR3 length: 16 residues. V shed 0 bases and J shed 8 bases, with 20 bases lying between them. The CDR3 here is CASSLASLMSLGGYTF. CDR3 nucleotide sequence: TGTGCCAGCAGCTTGGCTTCTCTGATGTCCCTTGGGGGCTACACCTTC. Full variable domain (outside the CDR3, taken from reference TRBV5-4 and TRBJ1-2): ETGVTQSPTHLIKTRGQQVTLRCSSQSGHNTVSWYQQALGQGPQFIFQYYREEENGRGNFPPRFSGLQFPNYSSELNVNALELDDSALYLCASSLASLMSLGGYTFGSGTRLTVV.

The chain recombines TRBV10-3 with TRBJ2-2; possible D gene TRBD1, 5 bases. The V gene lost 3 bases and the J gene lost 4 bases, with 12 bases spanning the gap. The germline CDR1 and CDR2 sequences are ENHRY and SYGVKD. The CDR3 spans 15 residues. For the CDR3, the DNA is TGTGCCATCAGTGACGGGCAGGGATTCACCGGGGAGCTGTTTTTT. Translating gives CAISDGQGFTGELFF.

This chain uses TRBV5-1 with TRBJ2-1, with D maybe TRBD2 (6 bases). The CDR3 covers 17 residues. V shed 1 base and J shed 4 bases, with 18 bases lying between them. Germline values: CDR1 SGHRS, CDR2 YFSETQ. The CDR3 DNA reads TGCGCCAGCAGCTTGCAGGCTAGCGCAATTCGGTACAATGAGCAGTTCTTC. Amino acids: CASSLQASAIRYNEQFF.

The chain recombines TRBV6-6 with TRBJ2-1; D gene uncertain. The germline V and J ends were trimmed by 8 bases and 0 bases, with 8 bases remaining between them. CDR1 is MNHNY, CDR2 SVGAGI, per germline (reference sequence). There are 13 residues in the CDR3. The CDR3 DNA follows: TGTGCCAGCGCCTACTTCTCCTACAATGAGCAGTTCTTC. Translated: CASAYFSYNEQFF.

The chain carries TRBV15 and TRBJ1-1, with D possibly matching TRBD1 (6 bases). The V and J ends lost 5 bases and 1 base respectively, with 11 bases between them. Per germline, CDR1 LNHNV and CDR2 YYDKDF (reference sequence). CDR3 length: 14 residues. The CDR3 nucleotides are TGTGCCACCAGCCCCCAGGGGAAGAACACTGAAGCTTTCTTT. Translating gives CATSPQGKNTEAFF.

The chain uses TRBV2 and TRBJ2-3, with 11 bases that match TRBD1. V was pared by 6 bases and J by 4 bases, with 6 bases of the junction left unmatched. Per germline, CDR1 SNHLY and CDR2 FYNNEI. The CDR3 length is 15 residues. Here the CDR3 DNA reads TGTGCCAGCAGACCGGGACAGGGGGTCGCAGATACGCAGTATTTT. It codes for CASRPGQGVADTQYF.

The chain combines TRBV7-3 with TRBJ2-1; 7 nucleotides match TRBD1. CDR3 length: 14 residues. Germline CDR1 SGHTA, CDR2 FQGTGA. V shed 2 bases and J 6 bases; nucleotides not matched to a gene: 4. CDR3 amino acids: CASSLGTVLNEQFF. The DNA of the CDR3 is TGTGCCAGCAGCTTAGGGACAGTCCTCAATGAGCAGTTCTTC. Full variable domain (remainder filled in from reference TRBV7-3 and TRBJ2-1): GAGVSQTPSNKVTEKGKYVELRCDPISGHTALYWYRQSLGQGPEFLIYFQGTGAADDSGLPNDRFFAVRPEGSVSTLKIQRTERGDSAVYLCASSLGTVLNEQFFGPGTRLTVL.

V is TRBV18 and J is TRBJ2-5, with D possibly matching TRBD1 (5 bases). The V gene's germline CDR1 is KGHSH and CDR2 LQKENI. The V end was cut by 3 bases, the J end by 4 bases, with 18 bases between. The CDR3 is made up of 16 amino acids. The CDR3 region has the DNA TGTGCCAGCTCACCCTGGACGGGTGGACAACGAGAGACCCAGTACTTC. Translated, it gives CASSPWTGGQRETQYF. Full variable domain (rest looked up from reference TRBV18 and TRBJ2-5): NAGVMQNPRHLVRRRGQEARLRCSPMKGHSHVYWYRQLPEEGLKFMVYLQKENIIDESGMPKERFSAEFPKEGPSILRIQQVVRGDSAAYFCASSPWTGGQRETQYFGPGTRLLVL.

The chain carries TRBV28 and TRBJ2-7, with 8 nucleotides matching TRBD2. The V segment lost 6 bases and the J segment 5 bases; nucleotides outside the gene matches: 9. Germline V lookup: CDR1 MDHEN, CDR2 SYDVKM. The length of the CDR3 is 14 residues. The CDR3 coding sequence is TGTGCCAGCAGGGGAGCGGGAGAGTTCCACGAGCAGTACTTC. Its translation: CASRGAGEFHEQYF.

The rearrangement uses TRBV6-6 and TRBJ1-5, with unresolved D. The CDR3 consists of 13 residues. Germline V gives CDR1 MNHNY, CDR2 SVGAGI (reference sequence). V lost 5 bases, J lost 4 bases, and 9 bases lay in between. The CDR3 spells CASSVDGNQPQHF. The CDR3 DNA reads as TGTGCCAGCAGTGTCGACGGGAATCAGCCCCAGCATTTT.